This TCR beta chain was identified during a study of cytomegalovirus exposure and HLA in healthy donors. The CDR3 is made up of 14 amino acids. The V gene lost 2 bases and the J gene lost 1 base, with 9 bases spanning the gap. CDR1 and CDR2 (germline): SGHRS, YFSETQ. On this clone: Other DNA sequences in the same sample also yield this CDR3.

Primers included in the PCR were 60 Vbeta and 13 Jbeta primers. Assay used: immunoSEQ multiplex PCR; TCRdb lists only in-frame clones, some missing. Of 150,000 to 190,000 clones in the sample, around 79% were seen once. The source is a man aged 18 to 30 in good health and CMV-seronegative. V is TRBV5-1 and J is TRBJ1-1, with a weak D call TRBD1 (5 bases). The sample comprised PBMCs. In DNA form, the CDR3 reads TGCGCCAGCAGCTTCCAGGGCCCGAACACTGAAGCTTTCTTT. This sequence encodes CASSFQGPNTEAFF. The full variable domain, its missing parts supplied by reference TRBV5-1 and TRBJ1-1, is KAGVTQTPRYLIKTRGQQVTLSCSPISGHRSVSWYQQTPGQGLQFLFEYFSETQRNKGNFPGRFSGRQFSNSRSEMNVSTLELGDSALYLCASSFQGPNTEAFFGQGTRLTVV.